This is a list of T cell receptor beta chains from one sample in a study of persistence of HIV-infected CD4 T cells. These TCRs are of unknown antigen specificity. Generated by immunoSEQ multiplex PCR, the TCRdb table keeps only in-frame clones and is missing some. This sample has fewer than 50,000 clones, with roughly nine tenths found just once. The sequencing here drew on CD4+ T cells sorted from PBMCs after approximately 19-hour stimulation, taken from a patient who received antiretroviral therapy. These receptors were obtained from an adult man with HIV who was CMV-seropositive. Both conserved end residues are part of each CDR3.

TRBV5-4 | CASSPGESRGTEAFF
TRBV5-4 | CASSLQVYNEQFF
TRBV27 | CASSYPQGGYNEQFF
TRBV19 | CASRTGTGRPGELFF
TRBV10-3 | CATHLVLRDYEQYF
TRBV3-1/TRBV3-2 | CASSQVSYEQYF
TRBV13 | CASSFPTSDSYEQYF
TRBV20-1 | CSAREQLSNQPQHF
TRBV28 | CASSFIRTGGDEQYF
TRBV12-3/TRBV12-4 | CASSLLVYGYTF
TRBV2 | CASTVGGSSYEQYF
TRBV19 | CASSLSRPDSYEQYF
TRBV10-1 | CASSESGIADTQYF
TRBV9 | CASSVAGQGNTDTQYF
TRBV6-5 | CASKPASWGNTIYF
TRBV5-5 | CASSLVPTGGIYEQYF
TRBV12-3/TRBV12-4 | CASSFRDIQYF
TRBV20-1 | CSASGRTGVYDAFF
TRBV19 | CASSIVRDRLMNTEAFF
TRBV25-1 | CASSDNAGQIGNSPLHF
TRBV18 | CASSPVDSLNSPLHF
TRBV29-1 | CSAPTAGANVLTF
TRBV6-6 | CASSSETGSNEKLFF
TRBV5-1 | CASSLGVGPGSGTEAFF
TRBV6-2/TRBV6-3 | CASSYIYEQYF
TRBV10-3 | CAISEPKLAGYNEQFF
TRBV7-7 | CASSRGQGAVGELFF
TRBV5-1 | CASSLDSVFTEAFF
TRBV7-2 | CASSLLGGGAGVRNEQFF
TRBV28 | CASSYTSGGPVETQYF
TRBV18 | CASSRTGTEEQPQHF
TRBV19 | CASSMSSSYNSPLHF
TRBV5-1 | CASSSSSGGPSDEQFF
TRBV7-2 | CASSFSSGGAYEQFF
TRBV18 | CASSEGNTGELFF
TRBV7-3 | CASSRSGGSTGELFF
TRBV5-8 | CASSSEQKVTDTQYF
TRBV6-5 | CASRGTGNAYEQYF
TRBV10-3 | CAISQDRGTDTQYF
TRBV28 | CASSFVGQQYF
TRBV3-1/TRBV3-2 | CASSPRQGGDEQYF
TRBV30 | CAWSALGLAGGYNEQFF
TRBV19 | CASSIAVQGAYEQYF
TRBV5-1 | CASSHGGRNYGYTF
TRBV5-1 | CASSVYRGPANTGELFF
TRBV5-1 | CASSHQSSGANVLTF
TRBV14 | CASKTLLHRCDEQYF
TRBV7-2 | CASSLMSGAYSNQPQHF
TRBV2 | CASRLGGGTGELFF
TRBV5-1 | CASSPRDLRESPDTQYF
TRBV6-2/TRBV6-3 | CASSYIIGGPAKNIQYF